Below are 29 T cell receptor beta chains sequenced from a single sample in a study of T cells in Graves' hyperthyroidism and ophthalmopathy. Researchers amplified the TCR beta CDR3 regions from RNA transcripts. First-round RT-PCR with HTBI primers amplified the TCR CDR3 region. TCRdb re-called the multiplex PCR reads with MiXCR, one entry per CDR3 protein. Found here are about 500,000 distinct CDR3 sequences, about 45% of them singletons; the top ten hold around 47%. Sequencing was performed on peripheral blood or thyroid tissue (not recorded which). These receptors came from an adult woman with Graves' disease, either hyperthyroidism or ophthalmopathy (not recorded which).

This sequence joins TRBV29-1 and TRBJ1-6; the match to TRBD1 covers 7 bases. This CDR3 region has 14 residues. Per the germline V gene, CDR1 is SQVTM and CDR2 is ANQGSEA. The ends lost 5 bases at V and 7 bases at J; junction bases unmatched: 8. CDR3 sequence: CSVRTGGPNSPLHF. The CDR3 region has the DNA TGCAGCGTTAGGACAGGAGGTCCCAATTCACCCCTCCACTTT.

The chain uses TRBV9 and TRBJ2-7; 7 bases align to TRBD1. Trimming removed 4 bases from V and 2 bases from J; junction bases left unmatched: 9. Germline V gene lookup returns CDR1 SGDLS and CDR2 YYNGEE. There are 15 residues in the CDR3. The CDR3 reads CASSLVGTAAYEQYF. DNA of the CDR3: TGTGCCAGCAGCTTAGTCGGGACAGCCGCCTACGAGCAGTACTTC. Supplemented by reference TRBV9 and TRBJ2-7, the full variable domain reads DSGVTQTPKHLITATGQRVTLRCSPRSGDLSVYWYQQSLDQGLQFLIQYYNGEERAKGNILERFSAQQFPDLHSELNLSSLELGDSALYFCASSLVGTAAYEQYFGPGTRLTVT.

The CDR3 loop is CASSLSFRGHQETQHF. The CDR3 DNA follows: TGTGCCAGCAGCTTATCATTCCGGGGCCACCAAGAGACCCAGCATTTT. V is TRBV7-8 and J is TRBJ1-5; TRBD1 is a possible D gene (5 bases). Trimming cost V 2 bases and J 11 bases, with 22 bases left between them. The CDR3 runs to 16 residues. Germline V gives CDR1 SGHVS, CDR2 FQNEAQ.

The sample holds a few counts of this clonotype. The rearrangement links TRBV29-1 to TRBJ1-1, with 9 bases fitting TRBD1. CDR1 is SQVTM and CDR2 is ANQGSEA in the germline V gene. V was clipped by 8 bases and J by 1 base; unmatched bases: 5. The CDR3 spans 13 residues. CDR3 sequence (DNA): TGCAGCCAAGGGACAGGGCGGAACACTGAAGCTTTCTTT. Its protein is CSQGTGRNTEAFF.

The chain couples TRBV5-6 to TRBJ2-7, with 11 nucleotides matching TRBD2. V lost 2 bases, J lost 4 bases, and 5 bases stayed unmatched. The CDR3 extends over 15 amino acids. CDR1 SGHDT and CDR2 YYEEEE come from the germline V gene. Here the CDR3 reads CASSLLAGVLYEQYF. DNA of the CDR3: TGTGCCAGCAGCTTACTAGCGGGAGTCTTATACGAGCAGTACTTC.

The V gene is TRBV29-1, the J gene TRBJ1-2, with a possible D match to TRBD1 (5 bases). V lost 3 bases and J 8 bases, leaving 7 bases between the germline ends. This CDR3 has 10 residues. Per germline, CDR1 SQVTM and CDR2 ANQGSEA. The CDR3 loop is CSVEGPGYTF. The CDR3 DNA reads TGCAGCGTTGAGGGGCCGGGCTACACCTTC.

This chain joins TRBV29-1 and TRBJ1-2; D remains unclear. With 4 bases removed from V and 6 bases from J, the gap between germline ends came to 12 bases. This CDR3 is built from 12 residues. Germline CDR1 is SQVTM and CDR2 is ANQGSEA. CDR3 sequence reads: CSVVTPADGYTF. The CDR3 bases are TGCAGCGTTGTGACGCCGGCGGATGGCTACACCTTC.

V is TRBV9 and J is TRBJ2-3; D call uncertain. Looked up from germline, CDR1 is SGDLS and CDR2 is YYNGEE. The length of the CDR3 is 12 residues. Trimming took 4 bases from V and 6 from J, leaving 9 bases between them. CDR3 sequence: CASSPQTDTQYF. CDR3 coding DNA: TGTGCCAGCAGCCCCCAGACGGATACGCAGTATTTT. The full variable domain, in which reference TRBV9 and TRBJ2-3 provide the parts outside the CDR3, is DSGVTQTPKHLITATGQRVTLRCSPRSGDLSVYWYQQSLDQGLQFLIQYYNGEERAKGNILERFSAQQFPDLHSELNLSSLELGDSALYFCASSPQTDTQYFGPGTRLTVL.

The rearrangement joins TRBV5-1 to TRBJ1-2; unclear D gene. Looked up from germline, CDR1 is SGHRS and CDR2 is YFSETQ. CDR3 length: 13 residues. The germline V and J ends were trimmed by 0 bases and 1 base, with 4 bases remaining between them. The DNA for the CDR3 is TGCGCCAGCAGCTTGGCTTTTAACTATGGCTACACCTTC. Translation: CASSLAFNYGYTF.

In this sample, this clonotype turned up a few times. This chain uses TRBV2 with TRBJ1-3; D remains unclear. The CDR3 runs to 14 residues. V lost 5 bases and J lost 0, with 8 bases in between. The germline V gene has CDR1 SNHLY and CDR2 FYNNEI. In nucleotides, the CDR3 is TGTGCCAGCAGTACCGAGGGCTCTGGAAACACCATATATTTT. It specifies CASSTEGSGNTIYF.

This chain uses TRBV7-3 with TRBJ1-5, with D unclear. Germline V lookup: CDR1 SGHTA, CDR2 FQGTGA. The germline V and J ends were trimmed by 5 bases and 6 bases, with 11 bases remaining between them. The CDR3 is 13 residues long. CDR3 coding DNA: TGTGCCAGCAGCCCTCAACCTGGTCAGCCCCAGCATTTT. Its protein product is CASSPQPGQPQHF.

This rearrangement joins TRBV20-1 to TRBJ1-6; 7 bases fit TRBD1. The trim removed 2 bases at V and 7 bases at J, leaving 8 bases unmatched. This CDR3 comprises 15 residues. Germline V lookup: CDR1 DFQATT, CDR2 SNEGSKA (reference sequence). The CDR3 region has the DNA TGCAGTGCTAGACCTTGGGACAGTGAGAATTCACCCCTCCACTTT. It translates to CSARPWDSENSPLHF.

This chain joins TRBV7-2 and TRBJ2-6; the D is unclear. V lost 7 bases, J lost 4 bases, and 8 bases lay in between. This CDR3 spans 13 amino acids. The germline gives CDR1 SGHTA, CDR2 FQGNSA. The CDR3 region is CASNQAGANVLTF. DNA of the CDR3: TGTGCCAGCAACCAAGCGGGGGCCAACGTCCTGACTTTC. Supplemented by reference TRBV7-2 and TRBJ2-6, the full variable domain reads GAGVSQSPSNKVTEKGKDVELRCDPISGHTALYWYRQSLGQGLEFLIYFQGNSAPDKSGLPSDRFSAERTGGSVSTLTIQRTQQEDSAVYLCASNQAGANVLTFGAGSRLTVL.

The table lists this clonotype with many counts. V is TRBV20-1 and J is TRBJ2-5; no reliable D call. V lost 3 bases, J lost 4 bases, and 6 bases lay in between. CDR1 DFQATT and CDR2 SNEGSKA come from the germline V gene (reference sequence). This CDR3 region has 11 residues. CDR3 protein: CSASKVETQYF. The DNA for the CDR3 is TGCAGTGCTAGTAAGGTAGAGACCCAGTACTTC.

J is TRBJ1-4 and V is TRBV25-1, with D perhaps TRBD1 (5 bases). The V gene lost 5 bases and the J gene lost 0 bases, with 13 bases spanning the gap. Germline V lookup: CDR1 MGHDK, CDR2 SYGVNS. The CDR3 is made up of 16 amino acids. CDR3 sequence: CASSLGQTATNEKLFF. The CDR3 DNA reads TGTGCCAGCAGTTTGGGGCAGACTGCAACTAATGAAAAACTGTTTTTT.

The V and J genes are TRBV10-1 and TRBJ2-1; D is perhaps TRBD2 (6 bases). The CDR3 covers 15 residues. The V end was cut by 2 bases, the J end by 8 bases, with 16 bases between. Germline CDR1 and CDR2: WNHNN and SYGVQD (reference sequence). The CDR3 spells CASSEEGLGVDEQFF. CDR3 sequence (DNA): TGCGCCAGCAGTGAGGAGGGACTCGGGGTCGATGAGCAGTTCTTC.

Many counts were recorded for this clonotype. The rearrangement links TRBV20-1 to TRBJ1-6; D call uncertain. The V gene lost 6 bases and the J gene lost 0 bases, with 12 bases spanning the gap. The V gene's germline CDR1 is DFQATT and CDR2 SNEGSKA (reference sequence). This CDR3 region has 15 residues. The CDR3 loop reads CSAEGSSSYNSPLHF. The CDR3, as DNA: TGCAGTGCAGAAGGGTCGAGCTCCTATAATTCACCCCTCCACTTT.

The chain couples TRBV29-1 to TRBJ1-4; TRBD1 matches at 9 bases. CDR1 is SQVTM and CDR2 is ANQGSEA in the germline V gene. V gave up 8 bases and J gave up 5 bases; unmatched junction bases: 9. This CDR3 is built from 14 residues. The CDR3: CSSDRGFGNEKLFF. The CDR3 DNA follows: TGCAGCTCAGACAGGGGGTTTGGGAATGAAAAACTGTTTTTT.

This chain connects TRBV20-1 to TRBJ1-2; no clear D. This CDR3 comprises 11 residues. Trimming shortened V by 6 bases and J by 8 bases, and 13 bases separated the two germline ends. The germline V gene has CDR1 DFQATT and CDR2 SNEGSKA (reference sequence). The chain's CDR3 is CSASRGGGYTF. CDR3 sequence (DNA): TGCAGTGCCTCTCGGGGTGGCGGCTACACCTTC.

The rearrangement uses TRBV4-1 and TRBJ1-2, with no clear D. Trimming shortened V by 4 bases and J by 4 bases, and 13 bases separated the two germline ends. The CDR3 is 14 residues long. Germline CDR1 and CDR2: MGHRA and YSYEKL. Here the CDR3 reads CASSPDVGPYGYTF. Written as DNA, the CDR3 is TGCGCCAGCAGCCCGGACGTTGGGCCCTATGGCTACACCTTC.

This chain joins TRBV28 and TRBJ2-7; D gene ambiguous. CDR1 MDHEN and CDR2 SYDVKM come from the germline V gene. V was trimmed by 10 bases and J by 6 bases, leaving 13 bases between them. CDR3 size: 11 residues. CDR3 in DNA: TGTGCCACCGTAGCACAAAGCGAGCAGTACTTC. Its protein is CATVAQSEQYF.

The rearrangement links TRBV14 to TRBJ1-5; TRBD1 matches 7 bases. V shed 5 bases and J 4 bases; nucleotides not matched to a gene: 11. This CDR3 spans 16 amino acids. Germline V gene sequence: CDR1 SGHDN, CDR2 FVKESK. CDR3 protein: CASSRTGGGRNQPQHF. For the CDR3, the DNA is TGTGCCAGCAGCAGGACAGGAGGAGGACGAAATCAGCCCCAGCATTTT.

The V gene is TRBV10-3, the J gene TRBJ2-7, with 7 nucleotides matching TRBD2. The trim removed 0 bases at V and 4 bases at J, leaving 15 bases unmatched. The CDR3 spans 18 residues. The germline V gene encodes CDR1 ENHRY and CDR2 SYGVKD. The CDR3 DNA is TGTGCCATCAGTGAGTCGAAGGCTAGCGTCCGGGAGGAGTACGAGCAGTACTTC. As protein: CAISESKASVREEYEQYF.

The genes are TRBV12-3 or TRBV12-4 and TRBJ2-5; TRBD2 matches 7 bases. Trimming at V came to 10 bases and at J to 1 base, leaving 6 bases not matched to a gene. The CDR3 spans 13 residues. The CDR3 spells CATSSGSQETQYF. Written as DNA, the CDR3 is TGTGCCACATCTAGCGGCAGCCAAGAGACCCAGTACTTC.

Details on this clonotype: A much larger clone sits a single nucleotide away, making a read error possible. This CDR3 fails to terminate in the conserved phenylalanine or tryptophan, so it likely reflects a read error. This chain joins TRBV11-2 and TRBJ2-7, with 7 bases identical to TRBD1. CDR3 length: 14 amino acids. Germline V gene sequence: CDR1 SGHAT, CDR2 FQNNGV. Unmatched junction bases numbered 5, after V lost 5 bases and J lost 1 base. The DNA of the CDR3 is TGTGCCAGCAGCCGAGGGGGCGAGTCCTACGAGCAGTACTCC. This encodes CASSRGGESYEQYS.

The rearrangement uses TRBV29-1 and TRBJ1-1, with D possibly TRBD1 on 6 matching bases. V was shortened by 4 bases and J by 1 base, with 10 bases between the two germline ends. Germline V CDR1 and CDR2: SQVTM, ANQGSEA. CDR3 size: 13 residues. In nucleotides, the CDR3 is TGCAGCGTTGGGGGGGGCGCGAACACTGAAGCTTTCTTT. Its protein is CSVGGGANTEAFF.

This clonotype was counted ten times or more. This chain links TRBV12-3 or TRBV12-4 with TRBJ2-7; no firm D call. The CDR3 spans 11 residues. V lost 5 bases to trimming and J lost 7 bases, with 9 bases between them. The CDR3 nucleotides are TGTGCCAGCAGTGCCTATGGGGAGCAGTACTTC. This sequence encodes CASSAYGEQYF.

The chain is built from TRBV4-3 and TRBJ1-2; weak D call: TRBD1 (6 bases). Trimming removed 0 bases at V and 4 bases at J, with 15 bases between. Per germline, CDR1 LGHNA and CDR2 YSLEER. This CDR3 has 16 amino acids. The CDR3 DNA sequence: TGCGCCAGCAGCCAAGAGGGCTCTTTAGGGGGCTATGGCTACACCTTC. Residues: CASSQEGSLGGYGYTF.

The chain recombines TRBV7-8 with TRBJ1-6; 10 bases match TRBD1. The CDR3 loop spans 16 amino acids. The germline CDR1 and CDR2 sequences are SGHVS and FQNEAQ. V dropped 6 bases and J dropped 10; count of bases not matched to a gene: 12. The CDR3 protein is CASRLPGQGIGSPLHF. The CDR3 nucleotides read TGTGCCAGCAGACTACCGGGACAGGGGATTGGGTCACCCCTCCACTTT.